The 5 T cell receptor beta chains in this list originate from one sample, sequenced in a study of blood T cell repertoires in COVID-19. TCRdb's table, derived via immunoSEQ multiplex PCR, lists solely in-frame clones and lacks some. The repertoire has about 190,000 clones, roughly 80% of them found once; the top ten carry about 20%. The sample consisted of peripheral blood. The receptors stem from a human donor in a cohort sampled during active COVID-19.

The J gene is TRBJ2-1, the V gene TRBV10-2; 9 positions agree with TRBD1. The V and J ends lost 6 bases and 4 bases, in that order; junction bases with no gene match: 13. There are 17 residues in the CDR3. Germline V gene lookup returns CDR1 WSHSY and CDR2 SAAADI. CDR3 DNA sequence: TGCGCCAGCAGAGAACACCGCGCCGGACAGGGGTACAATGAGCAGTTCTTC. Translated, it gives CASREHRAGQGYNEQFF.

A few counts support this clone. The chain combines TRBV9 with TRBJ1-1, with TRBD1 identical over 8 bases. Unmatched junction bases numbered 5, after V lost 3 bases and J lost 4 bases. CDR1 SGDLS and CDR2 YYNGEE come from the germline V gene. The CDR3 is 14 residues long. CDR3 amino acids: CASSGITGGTEAFF. The CDR3 nucleotides are TGTGCCAGCAGCGGCATCACAGGGGGCACTGAAGCTTTCTTT.

The chain recombines TRBV7-9 with TRBJ2-7, with 11 bases identical to TRBD1. This CDR3 contains 15 residues. Germline V lookup: CDR1 SEHNR, CDR2 FQNEAQ (reference sequence). After removal of 0 bases from V and 3 bases from J, the junction contained 1 base not matched to a gene. As DNA, the CDR3 is TGTGCCAGCAGCTTAGCCGGGACAGGGGGCTACGAGCAGTACTTC. Translated, it gives CASSLAGTGGYEQYF.

The chain joins TRBV3-1 (or the pseudogene TRBV3-2) to TRBJ2-2; 9 nucleotides line up with TRBD2. CDR3 length equals 14 residues. V was clipped by 7 bases and J by 1 base; unmatched bases: 1. Germline-derived CDR1 and CDR2 are LGHDT and YNNKEL (reference sequence). For the CDR3, the DNA is TGTGCCAGCATTAGCGGGGGGAACACCGGGGAGCTGTTTTTT. It yields the protein CASISGGNTGELFF.

This clone was found many times. The chain has TRBV11-3 and TRBJ1-3, with a tentative D call TRBD1 (5 bases). The CDR3 has 16 residues. Germline CDR1 is SGHNT and CDR2 is YENEEA. V was shortened by 6 bases and J by 0 bases, with 15 bases between the two germline ends. The CDR3 DNA follows: TGTGCCAGCAGTGACTCTGGGGCCGCCTCTGGAAACACCATATATTTT. Its protein product is CASSDSGAASGNTIYF.